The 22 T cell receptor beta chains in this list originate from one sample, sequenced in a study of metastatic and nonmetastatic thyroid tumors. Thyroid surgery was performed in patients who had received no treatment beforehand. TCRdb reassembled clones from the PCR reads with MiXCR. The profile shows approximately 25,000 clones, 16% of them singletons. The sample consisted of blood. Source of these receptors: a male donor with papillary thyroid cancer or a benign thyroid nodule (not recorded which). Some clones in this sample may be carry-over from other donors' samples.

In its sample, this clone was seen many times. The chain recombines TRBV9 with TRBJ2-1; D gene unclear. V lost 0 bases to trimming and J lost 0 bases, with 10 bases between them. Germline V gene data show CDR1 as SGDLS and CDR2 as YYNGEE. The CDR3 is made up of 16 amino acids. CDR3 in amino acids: CASSVARGSSYNEQFF. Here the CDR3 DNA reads TGTGCCAGCAGCGTAGCTCGCGGTAGCTCCTACAATGAGCAGTTCTTC.

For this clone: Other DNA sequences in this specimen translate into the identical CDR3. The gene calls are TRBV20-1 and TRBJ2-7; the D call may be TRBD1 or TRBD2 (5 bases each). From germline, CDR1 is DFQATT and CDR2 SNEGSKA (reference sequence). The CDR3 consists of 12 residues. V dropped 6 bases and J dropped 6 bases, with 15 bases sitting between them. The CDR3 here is CSAPGQATEQYF. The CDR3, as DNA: TGCAGTGCCCCGGGGCAGGCTACCGAGCAGTACTTC.

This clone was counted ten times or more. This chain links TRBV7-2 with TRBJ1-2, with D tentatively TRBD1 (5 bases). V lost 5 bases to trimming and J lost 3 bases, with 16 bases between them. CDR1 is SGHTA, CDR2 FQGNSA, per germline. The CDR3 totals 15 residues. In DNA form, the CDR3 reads TGTGCCAGCAGCACGAGGGGAGGACTATACTATGGCTACACCTTC. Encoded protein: CASSTRGGLYYGYTF.

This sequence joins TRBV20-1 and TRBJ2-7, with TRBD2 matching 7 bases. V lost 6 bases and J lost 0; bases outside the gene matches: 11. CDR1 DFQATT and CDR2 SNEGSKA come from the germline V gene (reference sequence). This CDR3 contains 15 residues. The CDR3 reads CSATSSLASSYEQYF. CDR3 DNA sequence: TGCAGTGCAACGTCGTCACTAGCGAGCTCCTACGAGCAGTACTTC.

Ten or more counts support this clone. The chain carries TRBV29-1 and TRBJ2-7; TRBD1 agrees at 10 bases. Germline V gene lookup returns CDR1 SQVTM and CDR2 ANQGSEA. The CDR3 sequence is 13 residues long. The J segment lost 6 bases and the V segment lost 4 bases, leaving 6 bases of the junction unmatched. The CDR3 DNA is TGCAGCGTTGTAGGGACAGGGGTTGCCGAGCAGTACTTC. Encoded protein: CSVVGTGVAEQYF.

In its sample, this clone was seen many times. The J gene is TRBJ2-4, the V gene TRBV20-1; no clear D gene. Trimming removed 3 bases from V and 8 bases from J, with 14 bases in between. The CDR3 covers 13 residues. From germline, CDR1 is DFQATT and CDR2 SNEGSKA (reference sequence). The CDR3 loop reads CSASSTPGDIQYF. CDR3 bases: TGCAGTGCTAGCTCGACCCCTGGGGACATTCAGTACTTC.

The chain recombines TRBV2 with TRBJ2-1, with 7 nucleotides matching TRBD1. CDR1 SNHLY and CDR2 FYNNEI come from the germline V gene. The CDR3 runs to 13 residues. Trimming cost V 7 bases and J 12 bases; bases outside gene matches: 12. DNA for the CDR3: TGTGCCAGCAATCCAAGGGAGACAGGGTGGCAGTTCTTC. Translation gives CASNPRETGWQFF.

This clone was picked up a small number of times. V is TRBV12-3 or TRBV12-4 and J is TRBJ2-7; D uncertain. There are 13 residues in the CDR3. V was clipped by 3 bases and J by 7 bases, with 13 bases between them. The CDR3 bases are TGTGCCAGCAGTTTTCTTAGCATGGGAGAGCAGTACTTC. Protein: CASSFLSMGEQYF.

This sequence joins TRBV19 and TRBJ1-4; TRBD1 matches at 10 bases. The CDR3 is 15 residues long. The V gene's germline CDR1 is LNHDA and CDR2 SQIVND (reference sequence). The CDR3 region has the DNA TGTGCAAATAGTGCGAGACAGGGGGCTTATGAAAAACTGTTTTTT. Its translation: CANSARQGAYEKLFF.

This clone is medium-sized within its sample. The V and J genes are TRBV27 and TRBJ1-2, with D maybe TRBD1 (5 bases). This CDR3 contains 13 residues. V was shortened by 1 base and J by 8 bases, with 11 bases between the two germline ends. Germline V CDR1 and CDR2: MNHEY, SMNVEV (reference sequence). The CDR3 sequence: CASSLYVGDGYTF. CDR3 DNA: TGTGCCAGCAGTTTATACGTGGGGGACGGCTACACCTTC.

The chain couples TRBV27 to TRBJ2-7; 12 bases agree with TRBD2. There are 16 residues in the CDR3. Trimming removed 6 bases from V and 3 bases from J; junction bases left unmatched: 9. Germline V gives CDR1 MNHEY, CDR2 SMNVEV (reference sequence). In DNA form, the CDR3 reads TGTGCCAGCAGCATCCTAGCGGGAGGGATCAGCTACGAGCAGTACTTC. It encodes CASSILAGGISYEQYF.

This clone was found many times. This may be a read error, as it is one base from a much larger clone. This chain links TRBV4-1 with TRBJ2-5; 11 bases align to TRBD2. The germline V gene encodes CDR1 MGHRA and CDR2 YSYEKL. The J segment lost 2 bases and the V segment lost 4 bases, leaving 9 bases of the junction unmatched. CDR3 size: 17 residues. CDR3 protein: CASSPASGGPLQETQYF. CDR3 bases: TGCGCCAGCAGCCCAGCTAGCGGGGGGCCCCTTCAAGAGACCCAGTACTTC.

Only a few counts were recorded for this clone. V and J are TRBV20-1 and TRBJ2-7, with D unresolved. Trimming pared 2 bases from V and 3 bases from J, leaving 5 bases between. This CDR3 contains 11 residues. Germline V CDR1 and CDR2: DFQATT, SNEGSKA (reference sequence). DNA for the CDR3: TGCAGTGCTAGAAAGCGCTACGAGCAGTACTTC. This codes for CSARKRYEQYF.

The CDR3 bases are TGCGCCAGCAGCCAAACTATTTTAGCGGGATCTCAAGAGACCCAGTACTTC. This codes for CASSQTILAGSQETQYF. This rearrangement joins TRBV4-3 to TRBJ2-5; 8 bases align to TRBD2. The junction had 10 bases not matched to a gene; V was cut back by 2 bases and J by 2 bases. This CDR3 spans 17 amino acids. The germline V gene encodes CDR1 LGHNA and CDR2 YSLEER.

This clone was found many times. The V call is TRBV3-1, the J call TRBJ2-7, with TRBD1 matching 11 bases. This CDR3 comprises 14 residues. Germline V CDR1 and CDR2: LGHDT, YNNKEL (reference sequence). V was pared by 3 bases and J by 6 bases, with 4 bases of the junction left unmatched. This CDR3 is CASSHWTGGAEQYF. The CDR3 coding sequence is TGTGCCAGCAGCCATTGGACAGGGGGCGCCGAGCAGTACTTC.

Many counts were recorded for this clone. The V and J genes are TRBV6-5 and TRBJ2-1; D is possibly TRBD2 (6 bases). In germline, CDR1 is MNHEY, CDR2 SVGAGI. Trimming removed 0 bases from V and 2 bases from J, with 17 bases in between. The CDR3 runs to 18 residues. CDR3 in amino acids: CASSYSGPELAAYNEQFF. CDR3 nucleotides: TGTGCCAGCAGTTACTCTGGCCCGGAACTAGCAGCCTACAATGAGCAGTTCTTC.

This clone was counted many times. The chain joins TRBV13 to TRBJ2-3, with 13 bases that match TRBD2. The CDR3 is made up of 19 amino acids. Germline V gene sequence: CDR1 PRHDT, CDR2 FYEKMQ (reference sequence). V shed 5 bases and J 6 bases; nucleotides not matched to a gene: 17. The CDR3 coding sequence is TGTGCCAGCAGCCCGGGACTAGCGGGGCTAGTGATATTGGGGGATACGCAGTATTTT. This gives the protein CASSPGLAGLVILGDTQYF. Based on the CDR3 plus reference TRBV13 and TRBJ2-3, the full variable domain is AAGVIQSPRHLIKEKRETATLKCYPIPRHDTVYWYQQGPGQDPQFLISFYEKMQSDKGSIPDRFSAQQFSDYHSELNMSSLELGDSALYFCASSPGLAGLVILGDTQYFGPGTRLTVL.

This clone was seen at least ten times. The CDR3 sequence: CASSLGLRTSTDTQYF. Here the CDR3 DNA reads TGTGCCAGCAGCCTAGGACTACGCACTAGCACAGATACGCAGTATTTT. The rearrangement joins TRBV28 to TRBJ2-3, with D possibly being TRBD2 (6 bases). The CDR3 runs 16 residues. V was shortened by 6 bases and J by 0 bases, with 16 bases between the two germline ends. Germline lookup yields CDR1 MDHEN and CDR2 SYDVKM.

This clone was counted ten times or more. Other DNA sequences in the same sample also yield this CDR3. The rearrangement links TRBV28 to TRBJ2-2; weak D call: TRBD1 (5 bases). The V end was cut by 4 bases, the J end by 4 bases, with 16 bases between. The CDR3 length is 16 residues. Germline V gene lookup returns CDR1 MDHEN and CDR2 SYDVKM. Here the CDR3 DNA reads TGTGCCAGCAGTTCCTTCCCATCCCAGGGCACCGGGGAGCTGTTTTTT. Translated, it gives CASSSFPSQGTGELFF.

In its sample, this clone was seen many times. The CDR3 here is CASSPSRYQPQHF. CDR3 bases: TGTGCCAGCAGTCCCTCTCGTTATCAGCCCCAGCATTTT. The V gene is TRBV27, the J gene TRBJ1-5; no reliable D call. The V gene's germline CDR1 is MNHEY and CDR2 SMNVEV (reference sequence). The CDR3 has 13 residues. Trimming cost V 5 bases and J 5 bases, with 10 bases left between them.

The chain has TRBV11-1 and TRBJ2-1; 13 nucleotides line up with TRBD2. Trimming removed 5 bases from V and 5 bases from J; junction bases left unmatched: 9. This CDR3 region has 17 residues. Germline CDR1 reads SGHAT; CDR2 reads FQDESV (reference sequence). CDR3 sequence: CASSRGTSGKYDNEQFF. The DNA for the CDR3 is TGTGCCAGCAGCCGCGGGACTAGCGGGAAATACGACAATGAGCAGTTCTTC.

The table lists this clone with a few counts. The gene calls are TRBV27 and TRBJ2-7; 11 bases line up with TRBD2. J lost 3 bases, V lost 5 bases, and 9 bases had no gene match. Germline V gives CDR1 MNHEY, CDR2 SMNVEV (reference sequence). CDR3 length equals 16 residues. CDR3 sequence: CASSPPGLAGHYEQYF. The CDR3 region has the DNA TGTGCCAGCAGTCCTCCAGGACTAGCGGGCCACTACGAGCAGTACTTC.